The rows below give T cell receptor beta chains drawn from one sample of a study of sequential checkpoint blockade in melanoma. The table came from immunoSEQ multiplex PCR; TCRdb's copy has only in-frame clones and leaves some out. Here the sample spans thousands of clones, approximately 22% being singletons. The sample in question was tumor tissue (inferred from file names), obtained from a patient given nivolumab and ipilimumab in sequence. These receptor sequences come from a human patient with melanoma. Some clones in this sample may be carry-over from other donors' samples. CDR3s include the opening cysteine and the closing phenylalanine or tryptophan. D genes are given only for firm matches. The size entry is marked missing in some rows and otherwise reads once, few, many or a size class.

size,D,V,J,DNA,CDR3
few,.,TRBV6-8,TRBJ1-5,TGTGCCAGCGACGAACGGTTCAATCAGCCCCAGCATTTT,CASDERFNQPQHF
.,TRBD1,TRBV19,TRBJ2-5,TGTGCCAGTAGTATAGATACAGGGGTCTTCCAAGAGACCCAGTACTTC,CASSIDTGVFQETQYF
many,.,TRBV11-3,TRBJ1-4,TGTGCCAGCAGCTTAGAAGGAGTGGATGATGAAAAACTGTTTTTT,CASSLEGVDDEKLFF
few,.,TRBV28,TRBJ2-1,TGTGCCAGCAGTGAGGGGGGGCCAAAGGGCAATGAGCAGTTCTTC,CASSEGGPKGNEQFF
few,.,TRBV9,TRBJ1-5,TGTGCCAGCAGCGTAGGGACATCCTTTAATCAGCCCCAGCATTTT,CASSVGTSFNQPQHF
few,.,TRBV6-8,TRBJ1-5,TGTGCCAGCAGTGTCGGGGCCCAGCCCCAGCATTTT,CASSVGAQPQHF
.,.,TRBV15,TRBJ2-3,TGTGCCACCAGCAGAAGGGACTTCCTAGATACGCAGTATTTT,CATSRRDFLDTQYF
few,.,TRBV28,TRBJ2-5,TGTGCCAGCAGCTTCCCCGGAGAGACCCAGTACTTC,CASSFPGETQYF
.,.,TRBV2,TRBJ2-5,TGTGCCAGCAGTGAGGTAGGGGTAGCGTCAGAGACCCAGTACTTC,CASSEVGVASETQYF
.,TRBD1,TRBV18,TRBJ2-4,TGTGCCAGCTCACCGTCGACAGGGATGCTCGGCATTCAGTACTTC,CASSPSTGMLGIQYF
.,TRBD2,TRBV23-1,TRBJ2-7,TGCGCCAGCAGCTTGGGAGCGGGGGGGATACAGGGGCAGTACTTC,CASSLGAGGIQGQYF